The T cell receptor beta chain described here comes from a study of T cell responses to AZD1222 COVID-19 vaccine. Unmatched junction bases numbered 12, after V lost 2 bases and J lost 8 bases. This CDR3 region has 16 residues. Germline CDR1 is MDHEN and CDR2 is SYDVKM. Produced via immunoSEQ multiplex PCR; TCRdb's table is partial and in-frame only. The table records 150,000 to 200,000 clones, almost 95% of them present only once. Source: peripheral blood, taken on day 0 of AZD1222 vaccination. The chain links TRBV28 to TRBJ2-7; the match to TRBD2 covers 10 bases. This TCR was sampled from an adult in good health. CDR3 nucleotides: TGTGCCAGCAGTTTAGTTCCAGCGGGAGGGTTTAGAAAGCAGTACTTC. Amino acids: CASSLVPAGGFRKQYF.